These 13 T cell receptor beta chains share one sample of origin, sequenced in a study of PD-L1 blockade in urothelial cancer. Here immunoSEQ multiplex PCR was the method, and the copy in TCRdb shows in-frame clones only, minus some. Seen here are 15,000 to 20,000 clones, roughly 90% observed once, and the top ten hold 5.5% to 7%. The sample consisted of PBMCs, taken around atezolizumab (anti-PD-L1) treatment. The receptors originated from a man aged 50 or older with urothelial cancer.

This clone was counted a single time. This CDR3 reads CAWTPPGTYAYEQYF. The CDR3 bases are TGTGCCTGGACCCCCCCCGGGACATATGCCTACGAGCAGTACTTC. V gene TRBV30 combines with J gene TRBJ2-7, with D maybe TRBD1 (6 bases). Trimming left V 4 bases short and J 2 bases short, with 18 bases between. CDR3 length equals 15 residues. Germline CDR1 reads GTSNPN; CDR2 reads SVGIG (reference sequence).

The CDR3 is CASSIRGRLNTEAFF. The CDR3 nucleotides are TGTGCCAGTAGTATAAGGGGCAGGTTGAACACTGAAGCTTTCTTT. This chain connects TRBV19 to TRBJ1-1; D possibly corresponds to TRBD1 (5 bases). V lost 2 bases and J lost 0, with 10 bases in between. Per the germline V gene, CDR1 is LNHDA and CDR2 is SQIVND (reference sequence). CDR3 size: 15 residues.

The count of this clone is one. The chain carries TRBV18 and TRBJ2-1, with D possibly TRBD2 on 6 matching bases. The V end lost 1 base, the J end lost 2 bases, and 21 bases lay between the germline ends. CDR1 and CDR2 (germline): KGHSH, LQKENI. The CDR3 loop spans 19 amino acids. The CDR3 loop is CASSPRLEGGSVTYNEQFF. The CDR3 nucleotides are TGTGCCAGCTCACCACGATTGGAGGGAGGTTCCGTGACCTACAATGAGCAGTTCTTC.

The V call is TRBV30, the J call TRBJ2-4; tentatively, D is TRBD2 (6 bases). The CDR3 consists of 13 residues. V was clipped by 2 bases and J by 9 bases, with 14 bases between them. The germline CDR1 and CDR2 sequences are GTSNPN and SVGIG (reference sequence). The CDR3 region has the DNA TGTGCCTGGAGTATAGGGGTGCGGGGCATTCAGTACTTC. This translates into CAWSIGVRGIQYF.

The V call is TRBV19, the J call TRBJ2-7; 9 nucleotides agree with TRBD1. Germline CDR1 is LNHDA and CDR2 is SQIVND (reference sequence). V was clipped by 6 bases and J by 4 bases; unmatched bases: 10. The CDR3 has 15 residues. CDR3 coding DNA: TGTGCCAGTAGCCGGGACAGGGCCTTTCTGTACGAGCAGTACTTC. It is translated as CASSRDRAFLYEQYF.

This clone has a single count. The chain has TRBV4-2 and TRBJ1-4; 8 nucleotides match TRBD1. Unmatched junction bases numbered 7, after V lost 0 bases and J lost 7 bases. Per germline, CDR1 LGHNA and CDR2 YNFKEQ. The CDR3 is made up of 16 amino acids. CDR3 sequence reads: CASSQDQGTGGEKLFF. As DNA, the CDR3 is TGTGCCAGCAGCCAAGATCAGGGGACAGGCGGTGAAAAACTGTTTTTT.

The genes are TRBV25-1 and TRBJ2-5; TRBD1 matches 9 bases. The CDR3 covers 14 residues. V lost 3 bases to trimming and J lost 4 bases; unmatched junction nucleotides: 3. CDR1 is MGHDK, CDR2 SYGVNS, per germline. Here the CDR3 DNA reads TGTGCCAGCAGTGACCACAGGGGGCGAGAGACCCAGTACTTC. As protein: CASSDHRGRETQYF. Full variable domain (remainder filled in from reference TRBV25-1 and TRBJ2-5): EADIYQTPRYLVIGTGKKITLECSQTMGHDKMYWYQQDPGMELHLIHYSYGVNSTEKGDLSSESTVSRIRTEHFPLTLESARPSHTSQYLCASSDHRGRETQYFGPGTRLLVL.

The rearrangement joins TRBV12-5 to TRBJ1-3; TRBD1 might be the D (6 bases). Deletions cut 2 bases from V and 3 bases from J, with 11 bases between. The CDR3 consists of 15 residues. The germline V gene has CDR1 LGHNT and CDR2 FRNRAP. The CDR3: CASGLFQGYGNTIYF. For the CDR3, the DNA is TGTGCTAGTGGTTTGTTCCAGGGGTATGGAAACACCATATATTTT.

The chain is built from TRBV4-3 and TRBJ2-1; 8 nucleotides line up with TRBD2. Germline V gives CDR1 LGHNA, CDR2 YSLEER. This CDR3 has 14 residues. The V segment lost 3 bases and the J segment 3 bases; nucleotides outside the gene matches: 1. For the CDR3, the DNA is TGCGCCAGCAGCCAGAGCGGGAGCTACAATGAGCAGTTCTTC. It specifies CASSQSGSYNEQFF.

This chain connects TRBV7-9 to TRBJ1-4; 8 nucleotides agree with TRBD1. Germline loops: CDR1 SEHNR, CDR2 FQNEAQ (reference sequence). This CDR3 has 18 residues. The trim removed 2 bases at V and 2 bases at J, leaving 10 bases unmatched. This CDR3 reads CASSLILGQGVTNEKLFF. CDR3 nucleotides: TGTGCCAGCAGCTTAATATTAGGACAGGGCGTCACTAATGAAAAACTGTTTTTT.

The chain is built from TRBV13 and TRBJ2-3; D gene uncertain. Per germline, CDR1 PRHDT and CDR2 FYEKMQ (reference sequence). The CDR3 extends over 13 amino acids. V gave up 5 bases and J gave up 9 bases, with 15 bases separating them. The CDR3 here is CASSASPEVTQYF. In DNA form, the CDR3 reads TGTGCCAGCAGCGCCAGTCCCGAGGTAACGCAGTATTTT.

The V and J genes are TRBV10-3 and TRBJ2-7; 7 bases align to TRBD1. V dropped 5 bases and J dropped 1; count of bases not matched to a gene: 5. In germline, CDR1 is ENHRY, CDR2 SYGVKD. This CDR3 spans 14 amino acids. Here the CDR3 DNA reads TGTGCCATCAGTTCCGGGACAGATTCCTACGAGCAGTACTTC. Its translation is CAISSGTDSYEQYF.

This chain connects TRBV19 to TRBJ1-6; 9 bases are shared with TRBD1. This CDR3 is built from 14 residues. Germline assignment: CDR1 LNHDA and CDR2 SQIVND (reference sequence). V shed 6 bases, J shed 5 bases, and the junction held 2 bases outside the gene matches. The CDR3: CASSDRGNNSPLHF. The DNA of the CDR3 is TGTGCCAGTAGCGACAGGGGGAATAATTCACCCCTCCACTTT.